Shown below are 25 T cell receptor beta chains from a single sample sequenced in a study of graft-versus-host responses after intestinal transplantation. Profiled with immunoSEQ multiplex PCR; TCRdb holds only in-frame clones, not every one. The sample has roughly 110,000 clones; 90% to 95% are singletons. Antigen specificity for these receptors is unknown. The specimen comprised unstimulated CD8+ T cells sorted from spleen or lymph node cells, sampled before transplant. The source is a human donor who was the organ donor for an intestinal transplant.

This clone was counted only a few times. The CDR3, as DNA: TGTGCCAGCAGTGGGGGGGAGCAGTACTTC. Translating it yields CASSGGEQYF. The chain combines TRBV6-1 with TRBJ2-7; possibly TRBD1 or TRBD2 for D (5 bases each). Trimming cost V 4 bases and J 7 bases, with 5 bases left between them. The CDR3 runs to 10 residues. Germline V gene data show CDR1 as MNHNS and CDR2 as SASEGT.

The rearrangement uses TRBV4-3 and TRBJ2-1; 14 nucleotides match TRBD2. V lost 0 bases to trimming and J lost 3 bases; unmatched junction nucleotides: 10. Germline values: CDR1 LGHNA, CDR2 YSLEER. This CDR3 has 20 amino acids. CDR3 sequence reads: CASSQDETSGRESGYNEQFF. The DNA for the CDR3 is TGCGCCAGCAGCCAAGATGAGACTAGCGGGAGGGAGTCGGGCTACAATGAGCAGTTCTTC.

This chain uses TRBV5-4 with TRBJ1-2; 7 bases agree with TRBD1. Germline V gene data show CDR1 as SGHNT and CDR2 as YYREEE (reference sequence). V dropped 4 bases and J dropped 3; count of bases not matched to a gene: 12. The CDR3 totals 16 residues. The CDR3 reads CASSQEATGEDYGYTF. The CDR3 DNA reads as TGTGCCAGCAGCCAAGAAGCAACAGGGGAAGACTATGGCTACACCTTC.

The J gene is TRBJ2-3, the V gene TRBV6-4, with a possible D match to TRBD2 (6 bases). Trimming removed 2 bases from V and 6 bases from J, with 9 bases in between. The germline V gene has CDR1 MRHNA and CDR2 SNTAGT. The CDR3 runs to 13 residues. This chain's CDR3 is CASSDRRGDTQYF. As DNA, the CDR3 is TGTGCCAGCAGTGACCGTCGGGGGGATACGCAGTATTTT.

The rearrangement uses TRBV15 and TRBJ2-2, with unresolved D. The germline CDR1 and CDR2 sequences are LNHNV and YYDKDF (reference sequence). Trimming removed 0 bases from V and 6 bases from J, with 5 bases in between. The CDR3 is made up of 13 amino acids. In DNA, the CDR3 is TGTGCCACCAGCAGAGATGGCCCCGGGGAGCTGTTTTTT. It yields the protein CATSRDGPGELFF.

This clone was recorded only once. The CDR3 DNA is TGTGCCAGTAGACTAGCGGGAGGGCCAAATGAGCAGTTCTTC. Its protein is CASRLAGGPNEQFF. This chain joins TRBV19 and TRBJ2-1; 13 bases are shared with TRBD2. This CDR3 is built from 14 residues. Per germline, CDR1 LNHDA and CDR2 SQIVND (reference sequence). The ends lost 6 bases at V and 7 bases at J; junction bases unmatched: 3.

The chain links TRBV27 to TRBJ2-7; 8 bases fit TRBD1. This CDR3 is 14 amino acids long. Germline lookup yields CDR1 MNHEY and CDR2 SMNVEV (reference sequence). The V and J ends lost 3 bases and 5 bases, in that order; junction bases with no gene match: 6. The CDR3 spells CASSLQGAFNEQYF. DNA of the CDR3: TGTGCCAGCAGTTTGCAGGGGGCGTTTAACGAGCAGTACTTC.

The rearrangement uses TRBV19 and TRBJ2-3, with unresolved D. The CDR3 consists of 13 residues. Germline V gene data show CDR1 as LNHDA and CDR2 as SQIVND (reference sequence). Trimming removed 4 bases at V and 0 bases at J, with 5 bases between. CDR3 nucleotide sequence: TGTGCCAGTAGTAGTTTCAGCACAGATACGCAGTATTTT. Amino acids: CASSSFSTDTQYF.

The chain is built from TRBV30 and TRBJ2-3; D is perhaps TRBD1 (6 bases). The germline CDR1 and CDR2 sequences are GTSNPN and SVGIG (reference sequence). V was pared by 0 bases and J by 2 bases, with 12 bases between. The CDR3 totals 15 residues. CDR3 region: CAWSVLGATTDTQYF. The CDR3 DNA is TGTGCCTGGAGTGTACTGGGGGCGACCACAGATACGCAGTATTTT.

The chain carries TRBV7-2 and TRBJ2-1; TRBD2 matches at 14 bases. The CDR3 runs to 16 residues. Germline lookup yields CDR1 SGHTA and CDR2 FQGNSA. Trimming took 5 bases from V and 10 from J; bases not matched to a gene: 10. CDR3 residues: CASSLGLAGARWEQFF. The CDR3 DNA sequence: TGTGCCAGCAGCCTGGGACTAGCGGGAGCAAGGTGGGAGCAGTTCTTC. Full variable domain (rest looked up from reference TRBV7-2 and TRBJ2-1): GAGVSQSPSNKVTEKGKDVELRCDPISGHTALYWYRQSLGQGLEFLIYFQGNSAPDKSGLPSDRFSAERTGGSVSTLTIQRTQQEDSAVYLCASSLGLAGARWEQFFGPGTRLTVL.

In its sample, this clone was seen once. The rearrangement uses TRBV19 and TRBJ1-1, with D uncertain. The V end lost 2 bases, the J end lost 0 bases, and 4 bases lay between the germline ends. The CDR3 is 13 residues long. Germline CDR1 LNHDA, CDR2 SQIVND (reference sequence). CDR3: CASSITVNTEAFF. CDR3 in DNA: TGTGCCAGTAGTATAACCGTGAACACTGAAGCTTTCTTT.

The V gene is TRBV28, the J gene TRBJ1-4; D gene unclear. With 5 bases removed from V and 3 bases from J, the gap between germline ends came to 13 bases. Per germline, CDR1 MDHEN and CDR2 SYDVKM. This CDR3 is built from 15 residues. The CDR3 here is CASSPLQDANEKLFF. The CDR3 region has the DNA TGTGCCAGCAGTCCCCTTCAGGATGCTAATGAAAAACTGTTTTTT.

The chain combines TRBV10-2 with TRBJ1-2, with no clear D. CDR3 length: 13 residues. V shed 3 bases and J shed 5 bases, with 10 bases lying between them. Germline loops: CDR1 WSHSY, CDR2 SAAADI. CDR3 in DNA: TGCGCCAGCAGTGAACTTCTCGGGTATGGCTACACCTTC. Its protein product is CASSELLGYGYTF.

In its sample, this clone was seen once. The chain links TRBV7-3 to TRBJ2-2, with D perhaps TRBD2 (5 bases). Trimming pared 6 bases from V and 4 bases from J, leaving 12 bases between. This CDR3 is built from 14 residues. Germline V gene data show CDR1 as SGHTA and CDR2 as FQGTGA. CDR3 sequence: CASRHLGSTGELFF. The CDR3 DNA sequence: TGTGCCAGCAGGCATCTAGGGAGCACCGGGGAGCTGTTTTTT.

The V and J genes are TRBV30 and TRBJ2-7; D not resolved. Germline loops: CDR1 GTSNPN, CDR2 SVGIG (reference sequence). This CDR3 is 11 amino acids long. V shed 2 bases and J shed 4 bases, with 6 bases lying between them. CDR3 residues: CAWSSGYEQYF. The CDR3 DNA reads as TGTGCCTGGAGTTCGGGTTACGAGCAGTACTTC.

The gene calls are TRBV4-3 and TRBJ2-1; 10 nucleotides match TRBD2. J lost 4 bases, V lost 1 base, and 1 base had no gene match. The CDR3 runs to 15 residues. The germline V gene encodes CDR1 LGHNA and CDR2 YSLEER. CDR3 nucleotide sequence: TGCGCCAGCAGCCAAGTTAGCGGGAGGTACAATGAGCAGTTCTTC. It codes for CASSQVSGRYNEQFF.

The J gene is TRBJ2-1, the V gene TRBV2; D is possibly TRBD2 (6 bases). The V end lost 4 bases, the J end lost 6 bases, and 16 bases lay between the germline ends. The germline V gene encodes CDR1 SNHLY and CDR2 FYNNEI. This CDR3 has 15 residues. The CDR3 nucleotides are TGTGCCAGCAGTGTTGCGGGATTTGGTGTCAATGAGCAGTTCTTC. As protein: CASSVAGFGVNEQFF.

This clone was observed a single time. At one end, the junction sequence differs from germline, possibly due to a read error. The chain combines TRBV7-9 with TRBJ2-2, with a possible D match to TRBD1 (5 bases). This CDR3 spans 13 amino acids. Germline CDR1 and CDR2: SEHNR and FQNEAQ (reference sequence). The chain's CDR3 is CASIGVRAGELFF. The CDR3 coding sequence is TGTGCCAGCATTGGAGTCAGGGCCGGAGAGCTGTTTTTT.

The V call is TRBV4-2, the J call TRBJ2-1; 9 bases are shared with TRBD2. Germline values: CDR1 LGHNA, CDR2 YNFKEQ. This CDR3 region has 17 residues. With 3 bases clipped from V and 3 bases from J, the junction kept 9 bases outside the gene matches. The CDR3 spells CASSHTTRLADYNEQFF. The DNA of the CDR3 is TGTGCCAGCAGCCATACTACCCGACTAGCGGACTACAATGAGCAGTTCTTC.

This clone was picked up one time. V usage is TRBV13 and J usage is TRBJ1-2; TRBD1 matches 8 bases. With V trimmed by 5 bases and J by 7 bases, 12 bases remained unmatched. Per the germline V gene, CDR1 is PRHDT and CDR2 is FYEKMQ (reference sequence). The CDR3 runs to 15 residues. The CDR3 region has the DNA TGTGCCAGCAGCACACGACAGGGGAATAGAAGTGGCTACACCTTC. This codes for CASSTRQGNRSGYTF.

This sequence joins TRBV4-2 and TRBJ2-7; maybe TRBD2 (6 bases). Germline V gives CDR1 LGHNA, CDR2 YNFKEQ. CDR3 length: 15 residues. Trimming left V 0 bases short and J 3 bases short, with 12 bases between. CDR3 nucleotide sequence: TGTGCCAGCAGCCAAGATCCGGACTATCGCTACGAGCAGTACTTC. It yields the protein CASSQDPDYRYEQYF.

V gene TRBV11-3 combines with J gene TRBJ1-1; D is possibly TRBD1 (5 bases). Germline CDR1 is SGHNT and CDR2 is YENEEA. This CDR3 has 15 amino acids. Trimming removed 5 bases at V and 2 bases at J, with 15 bases between. The CDR3 DNA is TGTGCCAGCAGCCCCAGAGGAGGGGACAACACTGAAGCTTTCTTT. Protein product: CASSPRGGDNTEAFF.

This chain links TRBV9 with TRBJ2-6; 7 bases map to TRBD1. There are 18 residues in the CDR3. Trimming removed 3 bases from V and 0 bases from J; junction bases left unmatched: 9. Germline V gene lookup returns CDR1 SGDLS and CDR2 YYNGEE. As DNA, the CDR3 is TGTGCCAGCAGCGACCGGACAGGCCCACTCTCTGGGGCCAACGTCCTGACTTTC. It is translated as CASSDRTGPLSGANVLTF.

This chain uses TRBV27 with TRBJ2-3; TRBD2 matches at 8 bases. Per germline, CDR1 MNHEY and CDR2 SMNVEV (reference sequence). The CDR3 contains 16 residues. After removal of 4 bases from V and 2 bases from J, the junction contained 8 bases not matched to a gene. The CDR3 spells CASSSSSGRATDTQYF. The CDR3 DNA reads as TGTGCCAGCAGTTCCTCCTCCGGGAGGGCCACAGATACGCAGTATTTT.

V usage is TRBV6-1 and J usage is TRBJ2-7, with unresolved D. Looked up from germline, CDR1 is MNHNS and CDR2 is SASEGT. The V end lost 2 bases, the J end lost 0 bases, and 11 bases lay between the germline ends. This CDR3 comprises 15 residues. This CDR3 reads CASSEPVFSSYEQYF. The DNA of the CDR3 is TGTGCCAGCAGTGAACCTGTGTTCAGCTCCTACGAGCAGTACTTC.